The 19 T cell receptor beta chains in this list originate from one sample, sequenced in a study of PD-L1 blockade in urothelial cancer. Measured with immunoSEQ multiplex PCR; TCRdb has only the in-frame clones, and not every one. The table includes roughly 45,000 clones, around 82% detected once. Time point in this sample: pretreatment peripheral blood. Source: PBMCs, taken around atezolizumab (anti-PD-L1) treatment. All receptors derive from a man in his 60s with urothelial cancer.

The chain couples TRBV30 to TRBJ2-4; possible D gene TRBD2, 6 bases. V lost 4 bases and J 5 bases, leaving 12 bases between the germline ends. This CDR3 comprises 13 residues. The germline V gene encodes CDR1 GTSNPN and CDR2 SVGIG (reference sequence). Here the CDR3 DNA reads TGTGCCTGGATGACGTGGGGGGAAAACATTCAGTACTTC. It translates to CAWMTWGENIQYF.

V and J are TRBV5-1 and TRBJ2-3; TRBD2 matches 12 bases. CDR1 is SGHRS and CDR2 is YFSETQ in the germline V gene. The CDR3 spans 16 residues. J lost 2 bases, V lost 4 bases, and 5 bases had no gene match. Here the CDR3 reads CASSPLAGGFTDTQYF. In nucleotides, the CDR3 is TGCGCCAGCAGCCCACTAGCGGGAGGATTCACAGATACGCAGTATTTT.

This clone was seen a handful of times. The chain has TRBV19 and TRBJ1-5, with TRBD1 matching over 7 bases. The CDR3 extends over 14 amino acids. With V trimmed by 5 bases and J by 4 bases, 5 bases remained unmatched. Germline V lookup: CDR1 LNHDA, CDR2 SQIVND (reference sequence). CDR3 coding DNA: TGTGCCAGTAGTGAACGGACAGGAAATCAGCCCCAGCATTTT. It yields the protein CASSERTGNQPQHF.

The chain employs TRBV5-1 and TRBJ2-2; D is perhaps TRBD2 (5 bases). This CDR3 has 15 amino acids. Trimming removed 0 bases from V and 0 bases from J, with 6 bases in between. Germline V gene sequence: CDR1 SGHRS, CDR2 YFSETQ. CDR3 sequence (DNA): TGCGCCAGCAGCTTGGGGAGGACGAACACCGGGGAGCTGTTTTTT. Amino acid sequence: CASSLGRTNTGELFF.

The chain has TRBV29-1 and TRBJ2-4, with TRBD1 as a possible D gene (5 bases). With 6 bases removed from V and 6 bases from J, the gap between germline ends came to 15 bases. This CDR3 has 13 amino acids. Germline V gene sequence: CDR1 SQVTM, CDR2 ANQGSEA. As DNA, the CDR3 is TGCAGCGTGCGACAGATAATCGGAAACATTCAGTACTTC. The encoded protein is CSVRQIIGNIQYF.

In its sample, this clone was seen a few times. DNA for the CDR3: TGTGCCAGCAGCTTGCGGGGCACTGAAGCTTTCTTT. Its protein is CASSLRGTEAFF. The chain couples TRBV11-2 to TRBJ1-1; D unresolved. CDR3 size: 12 residues. Trimming pared 3 bases from V and 4 bases from J, leaving 6 bases between. The V gene's germline CDR1 is SGHAT and CDR2 FQNNGV. The complete variable domain, with remaining parts taken from reference TRBV11-2 and TRBJ1-1, reads EAGVAQSPRYKIIEKRQSVAFWCNPISGHATLYWYQQILGQGPKLLIQFQNNGVVDDSQLPKDRFSAERLKGVDSTLKIQPAKLEDSAVYLCASSLRGTEAFFGQGTRLTVV.

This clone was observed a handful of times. The CDR3 region is CASNTFGGRDGYTF. CDR3 nucleotide sequence: TGTGCCAGCAACACGTTCGGAGGGAGGGATGGCTACACCTTC. The rearrangement links TRBV28 to TRBJ1-2, with D unclear. CDR1 and CDR2 from the germline V gene are MDHEN and SYDVKM. V was shortened by 7 bases and J by 6 bases, with 18 bases between the two germline ends. This CDR3 is 14 amino acids long.

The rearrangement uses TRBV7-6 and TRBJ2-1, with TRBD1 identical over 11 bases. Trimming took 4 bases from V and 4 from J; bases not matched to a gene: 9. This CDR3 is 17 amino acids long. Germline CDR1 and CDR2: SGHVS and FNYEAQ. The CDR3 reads CASSSFGQGASYNEQFF. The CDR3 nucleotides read TGTGCCAGCAGCTCTTTCGGACAGGGGGCATCGTACAATGAGCAGTTCTTC.

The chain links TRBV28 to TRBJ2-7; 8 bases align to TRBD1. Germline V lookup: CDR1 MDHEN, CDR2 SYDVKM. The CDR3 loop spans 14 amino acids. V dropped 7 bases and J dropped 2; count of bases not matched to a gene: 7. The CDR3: CASILTGDPYEQYF. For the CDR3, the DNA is TGTGCCAGCATCTTGACAGGGGACCCCTACGAGCAGTACTTC. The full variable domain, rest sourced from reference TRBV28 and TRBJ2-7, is DVKVTQSSRYLVKRTGEKVFLECVQDMDHENMFWYRQDPGLGLRLIYFSYDVKMKEKGDIPEGYSVSREKKERFSLILESASTNQTSMYLCASILTGDPYEQYFGPGTRLTVT.

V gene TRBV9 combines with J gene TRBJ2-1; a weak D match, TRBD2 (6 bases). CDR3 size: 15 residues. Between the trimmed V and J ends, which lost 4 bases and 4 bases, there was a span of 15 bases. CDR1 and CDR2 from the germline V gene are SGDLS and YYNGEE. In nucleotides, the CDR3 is TGTGCCAGCAGCCCCCTTGGGGACTTTTACAATGAGCAGTTCTTC. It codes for CASSPLGDFYNEQFF. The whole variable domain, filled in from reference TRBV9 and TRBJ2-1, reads DSGVTQTPKHLITATGQRVTLRCSPRSGDLSVYWYQQSLDQGLQFLIQYYNGEERAKGNILERFSAQQFPDLHSELNLSSLELGDSALYFCASSPLGDFYNEQFFGPGTRLTVL.

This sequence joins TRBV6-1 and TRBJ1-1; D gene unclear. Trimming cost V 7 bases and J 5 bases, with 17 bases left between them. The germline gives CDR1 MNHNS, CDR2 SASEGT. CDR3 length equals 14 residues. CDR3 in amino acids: CASNLRRVGTEAFF. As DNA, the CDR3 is TGTGCCAGCAATCTAAGGAGGGTTGGGACTGAAGCTTTCTTT.

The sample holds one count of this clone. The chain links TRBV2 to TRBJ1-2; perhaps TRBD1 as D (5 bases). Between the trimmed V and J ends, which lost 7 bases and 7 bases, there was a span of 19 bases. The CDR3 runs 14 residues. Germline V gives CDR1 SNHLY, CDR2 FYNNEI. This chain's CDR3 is CASNPGPREGGYTF. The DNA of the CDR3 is TGTGCCAGCAACCCGGGGCCCAGGGAGGGTGGCTACACCTTC. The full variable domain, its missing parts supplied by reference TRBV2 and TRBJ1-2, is EPEVTQTPSHQVTQMGQEVILRCVPISNHLYFYWYRQILGQKVEFLVSFYNNEISEKSEIFDDQFSVERPDGSNFTLKIRSTKLEDSAMYFCASNPGPREGGYTFGSGTRLTVV.

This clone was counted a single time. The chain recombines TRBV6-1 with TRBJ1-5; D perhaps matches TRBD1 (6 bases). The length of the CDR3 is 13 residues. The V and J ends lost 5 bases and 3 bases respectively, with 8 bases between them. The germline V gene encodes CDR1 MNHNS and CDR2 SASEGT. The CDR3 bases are TGTGCCAGCAGTCCAGGGGTCAATCAGCCCCAGCATTTT. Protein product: CASSPGVNQPQHF.

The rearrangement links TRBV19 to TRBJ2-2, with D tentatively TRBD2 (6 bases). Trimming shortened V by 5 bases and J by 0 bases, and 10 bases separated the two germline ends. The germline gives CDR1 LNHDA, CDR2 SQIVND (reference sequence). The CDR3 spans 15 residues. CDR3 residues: CASSRTGANTGELFF. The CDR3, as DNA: TGTGCCAGTAGTCGAACGGGAGCGAACACCGGGGAGCTGTTTTTT.

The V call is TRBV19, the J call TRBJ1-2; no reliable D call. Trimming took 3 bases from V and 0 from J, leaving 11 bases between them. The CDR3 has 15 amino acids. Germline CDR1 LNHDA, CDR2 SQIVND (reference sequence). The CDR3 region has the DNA TGTGCCAGTAGTATTTCAGAGGGAGCTAACTATGGCTACACCTTC. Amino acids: CASSISEGANYGYTF. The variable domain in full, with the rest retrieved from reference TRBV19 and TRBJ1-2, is DGGITQSPKYLFRKEGQNVTLSCEQNLNHDAMYWYRQDPGQGLRLIYYSQIVNDFQKGDIAEGYSVSREKKESFPLTVTSAQKNPTAFYLCASSISEGANYGYTFGSGTRLTVV.

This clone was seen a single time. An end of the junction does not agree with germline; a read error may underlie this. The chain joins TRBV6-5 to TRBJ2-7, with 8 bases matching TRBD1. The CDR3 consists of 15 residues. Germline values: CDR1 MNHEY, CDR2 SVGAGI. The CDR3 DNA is TGTGCCAGCAGCAGTACCGGGACAGGTACCTATGAGCAGTACTTC. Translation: CASSSTGTGTYEQYF.

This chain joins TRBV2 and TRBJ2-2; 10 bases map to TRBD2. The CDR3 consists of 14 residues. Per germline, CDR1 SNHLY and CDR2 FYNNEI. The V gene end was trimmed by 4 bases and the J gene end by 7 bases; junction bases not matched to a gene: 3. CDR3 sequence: CASSALAGVGELFF. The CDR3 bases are TGTGCCAGCAGTGCCCTAGCGGGGGTCGGGGAGCTGTTTTTT.

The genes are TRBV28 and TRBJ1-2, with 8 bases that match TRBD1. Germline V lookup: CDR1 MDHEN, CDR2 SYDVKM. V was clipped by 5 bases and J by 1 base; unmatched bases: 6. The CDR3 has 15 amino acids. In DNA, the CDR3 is TGTGCCAGCAGTCCGTGGACAGGGATTAACTATGGCTACACCTTC. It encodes CASSPWTGINYGYTF.

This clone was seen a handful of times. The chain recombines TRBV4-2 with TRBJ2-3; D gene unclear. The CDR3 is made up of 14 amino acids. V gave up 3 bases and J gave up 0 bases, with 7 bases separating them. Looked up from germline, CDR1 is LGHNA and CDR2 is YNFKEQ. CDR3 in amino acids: CASSHTESTDTQYF. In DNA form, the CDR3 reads TGTGCCAGCAGCCACACAGAGAGCACAGATACGCAGTATTTT.